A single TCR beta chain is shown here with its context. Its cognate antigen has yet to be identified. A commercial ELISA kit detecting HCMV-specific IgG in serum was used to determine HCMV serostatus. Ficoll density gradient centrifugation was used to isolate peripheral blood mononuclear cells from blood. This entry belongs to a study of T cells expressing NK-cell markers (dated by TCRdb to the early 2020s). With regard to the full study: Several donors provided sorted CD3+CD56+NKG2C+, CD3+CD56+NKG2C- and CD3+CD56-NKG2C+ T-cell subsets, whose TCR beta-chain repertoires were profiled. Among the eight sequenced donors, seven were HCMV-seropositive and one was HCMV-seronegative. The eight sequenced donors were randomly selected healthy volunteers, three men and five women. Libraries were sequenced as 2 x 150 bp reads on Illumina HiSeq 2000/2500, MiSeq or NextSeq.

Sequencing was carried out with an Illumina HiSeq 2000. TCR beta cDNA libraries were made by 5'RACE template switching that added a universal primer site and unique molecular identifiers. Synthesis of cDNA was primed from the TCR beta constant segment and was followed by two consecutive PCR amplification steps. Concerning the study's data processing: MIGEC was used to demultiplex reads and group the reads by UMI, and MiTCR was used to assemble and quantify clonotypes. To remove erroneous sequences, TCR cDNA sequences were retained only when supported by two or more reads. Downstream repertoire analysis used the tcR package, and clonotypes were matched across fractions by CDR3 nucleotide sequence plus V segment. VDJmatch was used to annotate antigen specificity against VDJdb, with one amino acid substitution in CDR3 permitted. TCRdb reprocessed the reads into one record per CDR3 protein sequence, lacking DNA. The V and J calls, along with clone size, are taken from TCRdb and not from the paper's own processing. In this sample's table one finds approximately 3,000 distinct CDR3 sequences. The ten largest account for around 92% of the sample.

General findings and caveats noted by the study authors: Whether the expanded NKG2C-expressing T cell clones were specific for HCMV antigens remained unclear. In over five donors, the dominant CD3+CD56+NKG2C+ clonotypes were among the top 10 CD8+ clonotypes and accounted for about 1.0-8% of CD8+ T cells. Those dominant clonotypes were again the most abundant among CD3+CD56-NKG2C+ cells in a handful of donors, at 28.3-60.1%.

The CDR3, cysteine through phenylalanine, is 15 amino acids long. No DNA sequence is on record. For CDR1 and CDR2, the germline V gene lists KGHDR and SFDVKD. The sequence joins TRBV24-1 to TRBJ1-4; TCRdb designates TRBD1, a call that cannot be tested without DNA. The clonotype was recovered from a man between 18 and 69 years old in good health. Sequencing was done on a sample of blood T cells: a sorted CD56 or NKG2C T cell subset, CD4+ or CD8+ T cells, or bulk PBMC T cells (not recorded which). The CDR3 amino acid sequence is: CATSDPGSTNEKLFF.